Listed below are T cell receptor beta chains from one sample, sequenced in a study of shared clonotypes between healthy human individuals. The repertoire was sequenced with immunoSEQ multiplex PCR; TCRdb's copy has only in-frame clones and lacks some. The sample has some 1.5 million clones; around 98% are singletons. The specimen was naive CD4+ T cells sorted from blood. The origin of the receptors is a young man in good health. The CDR3 runs from the conserved cysteine through the conserved F or W. Some rows have no size entry. The others give once, few or many, or a class for an expanded clone.

abundance: -; j_gene: TRBJ2-1; v_gene: TRBV9; CDR3aa: CASSVGTSGNEQFF
abundance: -; j_gene: TRBJ2-3; v_gene: TRBV19; CDR3aa: CASSSPGSSTDTQYF
abundance: -; j_gene: TRBJ2-5; v_gene: TRBV7-2; CDR3aa: CASSTGQGGETQYF
abundance: -; j_gene: TRBJ2-7; v_gene: TRBV28; CDR3aa: CASMASGGHYEQYF
abundance: -; j_gene: TRBJ2-3; v_gene: TRBV28; CDR3aa: CASSSVPDSTDTQYF
abundance: -; j_gene: TRBJ2-2; v_gene: TRBV5-1; CDR3aa: CASSLEGSGSPRTGELFF
abundance: -; j_gene: TRBJ1-1; v_gene: TRBV15; CDR3aa: CATSRGRNGPNTEAFF
abundance: once; j_gene: TRBJ2-7; v_gene: TRBV28; CDR3aa: CASSPRTSGDSRVQYF
abundance: -; j_gene: TRBJ2-5; v_gene: TRBV9; CDR3aa: CASSVGVAGAGETQYF
abundance: -; j_gene: TRBJ1-4; v_gene: TRBV5-1; CDR3aa: CASSATGFVNEKLFF